This TCR beta chain was recorded in a study of patients and donors after allogeneic stem cell transplantation (dated by TCRdb to the early 2020s). The library came from RT-PCR. Sequencing used a NextSeq 550. The raw public data were reprocessed by TCRdb itself: fastp quality trimming at Q25, MiXCR clonotype calling, in-frame beta chains only. Every distinct CDR3 protein forms one entry, paired with its most common genes and DNA. The sample table contains over 130,000 distinct CDR3 sequences; only one count was recorded for roughly 35% of them. The leading ten clones occupy roughly 52% of the sample. This clonotype was detected once. Its antigen target is currently unknown. The sample holds no much larger clone one base away, and base qualities are not on file. Single-read evidence is weak. Sequences were obtained from blood, either unsorted or a sorted T cell fraction (not recorded which). This clonotype originated in a human donor who was either an allogeneic HSCT recipient or a stem cell or donor lymphocyte infusion donor (not recorded which). It is not recorded whose cells these are; they may come from a transplant donor.

The DNA sequence reads TGCGCCAGCAGCCAAGAAGGGACAGGGTGGAATGAGCAGTTCTTC. This encodes CASSQEGTGWNEQFF. This chain joins TRBV4-3 to TRBJ2-1; 9 of the junction bases match TRBD1. The CDR3, from cysteine to phenylalanine, totals 15 residues. Only CDR3 DNA remains: 45 bases, in frame from the first base. The germline V gene supplies CDR1 LGHNA and CDR2 YSLEER. From V the trimming removes 0 bases and from J it removes 7 bases, while the gene matches leave 4 bases of the junction unaccounted for.